This T cell receptor (beta chain) derives from a study of blood T cell repertoires in COVID-19. On the study more broadly: Specimens from acute and convalescent COVID-19 originated in the United States, Italy and Spain. In each case, the material was cDNA or gDNA derived from T cells, B-cell-depleted T cells, or PBMCs.

The CDR3 covers 14 residues. Trimming removed 5 bases from V and 8 bases from J, with 18 bases in between. Germline CDR1 MDHEN, CDR2 SYDVKM. Per the study methods: Nucleated cell counts were estimated from reference gene primer amplification. Generated by immunoSEQ multiplex PCR, the TCRdb table keeps only in-frame clones and is missing some. V, J and clone size reflect that table, while D and trimming were determined from the DNA. The sample includes some 240,000 clones, about 79% of them seen just once. The TCR originated in a woman aged 35 to 49 who had recovered from COVID-19. Source material: peripheral blood. The chain is built from TRBV28 and TRBJ1-2; possible D gene TRBD1, 6 bases. The CDR3 nucleotides are TGTGCCAGCAGTCTAATCCCCAGGGGTTACGGCTACACCTTC. Its translation: CASSLIPRGYGYTF.